A selection of T cell receptor beta chains follows, all from one sample in a study of T cell responses to AZD1222 COVID-19 vaccine. The table came from immunoSEQ multiplex PCR; TCRdb's copy has only in-frame clones and leaves some out. The data contain roughly 140,000 clones, around nine tenths of them singletons. Specimen: peripheral blood, collected 28 days after the second AZD1222 dose. Every receptor here comes from an adult who received the AZD1222 COVID-19 vaccine. CDR3s include the opening cysteine and the closing phenylalanine or tryptophan.

TRBV6-5,TRBJ1-6,CASSYLTGGGSPLHF
TRBV7-3,TRBJ2-3,CASGPGRGLGDTQYF
TRBV30,TRBJ1-5,CAWSVQWGPNQPQHF
TRBV7-9,TRBJ2-1,CASSSSLAGGPIDNEQFF
TRBV7-9,TRBJ1-2,CASSSGASNEHGYTF
TRBV28,TRBJ1-6,CASTNRQGPSPLHF
TRBV19,TRBJ2-1,CASSISGGQNEQFF
TRBV4-3,TRBJ2-7,CASSPGGWYEQYF
TRBV3-1/TRBV3-2,TRBJ2-7,CASSQVGAEQYF
TRBV5-1,TRBJ1-2,CASSGQDPFYGYTF
TRBV2,TRBJ1-1,CASSVSWDTEAFF
TRBV5-4,TRBJ2-3,CASSLRLAGGPTDTQYF
TRBV10-3,TRBJ1-2,CAISPGQGVYGYTF
TRBV19,TRBJ1-3,CASKDTPGQGTGNTIYF
TRBV28,TRBJ1-5,CASSAGTGGYQPQHF
TRBV28,TRBJ2-3,CASSPTGDSNTQYF
TRBV6-6,TRBJ2-1,CASSSISYRGGNEQFF
TRBV28,TRBJ1-1,CASSLLGQGRSEAFF
TRBV21-1,TRBJ1-1,CASSDDRGRWGTEAFF
TRBV5-6,TRBJ2-7,CASSLGDTRHSSYEQYF
TRBV7-2,TRBJ1-1,CASTPTPMNTEAFF
TRBV5-1,TRBJ2-3,CASSLDPTDTQYF
TRBV11-2,TRBJ1-2,CASSLAFRSRGSAGYTF
TRBV2,TRBJ2-7,CASKNQGQSSEQYF
TRBV11-3,TRBJ2-5,CASSLGTGRGETQYF
TRBV24-1,TRBJ1-1,CATSGGDTEAFF
TRBV9,TRBJ1-3,CASSVAGTGVGNTIYF
TRBV7-3,TRBJ1-2,CASSPSPGQSQRDGYTF
TRBV2,TRBJ2-3,CASSTARLAGGPRHDTQYF
TRBV4-2,TRBJ2-2,CASSTRLAETGELFF
TRBV10-3,TRBJ2-7,CAISESPGLASYEQYF
TRBV7-6,TRBJ2-5,CASSRDGTSGNIQETQYF
TRBV5-1,TRBJ2-5,CASSLGLDKETQYF
TRBV3-1/TRBV3-2,TRBJ1-4,CASSQGIRGLFF
TRBV5-5,TRBJ2-2,CASSITNTGELFF
TRBV18,TRBJ2-2,CASSTGTPNTGELFF
TRBV7-9,TRBJ2-3,CASSLTGVGADTQYF
TRBV29-1,TRBJ2-1,CISSGTYNEQFF
TRBV28,TRBJ2-2,CASRLSAGVSTGELFF
TRBV28,TRBJ2-2,CASSLGIGTGELFF
TRBV9,TRBJ2-5,CASSTRTMGTQYF
TRBV4-2,TRBJ1-1,CASSPQGADTEAFF